This T cell receptor beta chain is drawn from a study of Tregs in tolerant kidney transplant recipients. Recipients received nonmyeloablative bone marrow transplants from related graft donors, with transient mixed chimerism. For this clone: What it binds is unknown.

The study's findings and limits: Findings come from small patient numbers and require larger validation. Nucleotide sequences could not be compared across some patients' samples due to primer changes.

Measured with immunoSEQ multiplex PCR; TCRdb has only the in-frame clones, and not every one. Among tens of thousands of clones, around 87% were seen once, and the ten largest hold 3.8%. This CDR3 has 16 residues. V lost 1 base, J lost 1 base, and 6 bases stayed unmatched. Per the germline V gene, CDR1 is SNHLY and CDR2 is FYNNEI. This chain connects TRBV2 to TRBJ1-1; 7 bases are a match to TRBD1. The source was CD4+ T cells from blood (PBMCs), collected 6 months after the transplant. The origin of this receptor is a human patient who received a combined kidney and bone marrow transplant. Some T cells may be supplied by the graft donor. CDR3 in amino acids: CASSEGGGGSNTEAFF. CDR3 coding DNA: TGTGCCAGCAGTGAAGGAGGAGGGGGCTCGAACACTGAAGCTTTCTTT.